The sequence of this T cell receptor beta chain was determined in a study of post-analysis software for immune sequencing data. Findings and caveats of the study: TRBV5-6, TRBV5-1 and TRBV20-1 belonged to a set of about 5 TRBV segments that were more frequent in patients than controls. People with multiple sclerosis had a significantly lower normalized Chao1 diversity than controls did. F measure clustering grouped samples strongly by preparation batch.

V was cut by 7 bases and J by 1 base, with 12 bases left in between. The CDR3 runs to 13 residues. Germline CDR1 reads SQVTM; CDR2 reads ANQGSEA. Included in the TCR beta cDNA libraries were unique molecular identifiers. TCRdb independently ran MiXCR on the PCR reads; one entry per CDR3 protein. The table includes roughly 670,000 distinct CDR3 sequences, 59% detected once. With regard to this clonotype: Antigen unknown.

The chain couples TRBV29-1 to TRBJ2-3, with D possibly matching TRBD2 (6 bases). This clonotype originated in a girl aged 2 to 10 with multiple sclerosis. Material for sequencing was blood. The CDR3 DNA is TGCAGCGGAAAGCGGGCCCGCACAGATACGCAGTATTTT. The encoded protein is CSGKRARTDTQYF.